A single sample gave rise to the 18 T cell receptor beta chains below, sequenced in a study of cytomegalovirus exposure and HLA in healthy donors. Some clones are missing from TCRdb's copy, which holds only in-frame ones; the method was immunoSEQ multiplex PCR. Of 130,000 or so clones listed, roughly 87% were seen once; the top ten hold approximately 9.2%. Sequenced: PBMCs. These receptors were obtained from a woman aged 18-35 years in good health and CMV-seropositive.

The chain is built from TRBV6-5 and TRBJ2-3; D possibly corresponds to TRBD2 (7 bases). The CDR3 totals 16 residues. V lost 0 bases and J 2 bases, leaving 12 bases between the germline ends. Per germline, CDR1 MNHEY and CDR2 SVGAGI. CDR3 in amino acids: CASSYSQRGHTDTQYF. In nucleotides, the CDR3 is TGTGCCAGCAGTTACTCGCAGCGGGGACACACAGATACGCAGTATTTT.

This clone occurred a few times. Written as DNA, the CDR3 is TGTGCCAGCAGCTCCACAGGCCCTGGGGCCAACGTCCTGACTTTC. This translates into CASSSTGPGANVLTF. The chain couples TRBV7-8 to TRBJ2-6; TRBD1 might be the D (5 bases). The CDR3 runs to 15 residues. CDR1 and CDR2 from the germline V gene are SGHVS and FQNEAQ. V gave up 4 bases and J gave up 2 bases, with 9 bases separating them.

The chain carries TRBV5-1 and TRBJ1-2; 7 bases align to TRBD1. CDR3 size: 15 residues. CDR1 is SGHRS and CDR2 is YFSETQ in the germline V gene. Trimming removed 0 bases from V and 8 bases from J; junction bases left unmatched: 10. In DNA form, the CDR3 reads TGCGCCAGCAGCTTGGAAACAGGGGTCGGACGGGGCTACACCTTC. This gives the protein CASSLETGVGRGYTF.

This chain uses TRBV9 with TRBJ2-3; the D gene is possibly TRBD2 (7 bases). The germline V gene has CDR1 SGDLS and CDR2 YYNGEE. The CDR3 has 15 amino acids. V was cut by 4 bases and J by 3 bases, with 15 bases left in between. The CDR3 sequence: CASSFRGARTDTQYF. In nucleotides, the CDR3 is TGTGCCAGCAGCTTTCGGGGGGCCAGGACAGATACGCAGTATTTT.

The chain's CDR3 is CAWSLPGGWEKPQHF. DNA of the CDR3: TGTGCCTGGAGTCTGCCGGGTGGGTGGGAGAAGCCCCAGCATTTT. This chain links TRBV30 with TRBJ1-5; D unresolved. This CDR3 comprises 15 residues. Trimming pared 2 bases from V and 8 bases from J, leaving 19 bases between. Germline CDR1 reads GTSNPN; CDR2 reads SVGIG (reference sequence).

The V and J genes are TRBV7-6 and TRBJ2-1; a weak D match, TRBD2 (5 bases). The CDR3 length is 13 residues. V dropped 0 bases and J dropped 7 bases, with 7 bases sitting between them. Germline CDR1 and CDR2: SGHVS and FNYEAQ. CDR3 nucleotide sequence: TGTGCCAGCAGCTTAGCGAGCGGAAATGAGCAGTTCTTC. Its translation: CASSLASGNEQFF.

CDR3 sequence reads: CATKTVTIYEQYF. For the CDR3, the DNA is TGTGCCACAAAGACAGTCACTATCTACGAGCAGTACTTC. The chain is built from TRBV6-4 and TRBJ2-7; D perhaps matches TRBD1 (5 bases). Trimming left V 10 bases short and J 3 bases short, with 16 bases between. The CDR3 consists of 13 residues. CDR1 is MRHNA, CDR2 SNTAGT, per germline.

The chain links TRBV7-7 to TRBJ1-5, with D maybe TRBD1 (6 bases). This CDR3 is built from 17 residues. Germline CDR1 SSHAT, CDR2 FNYEAQ (reference sequence). The CDR3 here is CARFRDTRRGSNQPQHF. CDR3 nucleotides: TGTGCTAGATTCCGGGACACACGAAGGGGGAGCAATCAGCCCCAGCATTTT.

This clone has only one observation. V is TRBV7-8 and J is TRBJ1-5; the D is unclear. Germline CDR1 reads SGHVS; CDR2 reads FQNEAQ. V was clipped by 5 bases and J by 0 bases, with 11 bases between them. This CDR3 region has 15 residues. CDR3 DNA: TGTGCCAGCAGCCCAGACACTTATAGCAATCAGCCCCAGCATTTT. Translating it yields CASSPDTYSNQPQHF.

The rearrangement joins TRBV11-2 to TRBJ1-1; 7 bases map to TRBD1. V was pared by 1 base and J by 0 bases, with 8 bases of the junction left unmatched. Per germline, CDR1 SGHAT and CDR2 FQNNGV. The CDR3 extends over 17 amino acids. CDR3 nucleotide sequence: TGTGCCAGCAGCTTAGGAGGGACAGCCAATATGAACACTGAAGCTTTCTTT. Encoded protein: CASSLGGTANMNTEAFF.

The chain is built from TRBV29-1 and TRBJ2-2, with 9 bases that match TRBD1. CDR3 length: 17 amino acids. The germline gives CDR1 SQVTM, CDR2 ANQGSEA. Trimming at V came to 3 bases and at J to 4 bases, leaving 12 bases not matched to a gene. In DNA form, the CDR3 reads TGCAGCGTTGAGGGGATACCGGGACAGGGAGGCACCGGGGAGCTGTTTTTT. Translating gives CSVEGIPGQGGTGELFF.

As regards this clone: One end of the junction varies from germline; a read error may be responsible. The CDR3 sequence: CASSVGVRGDTDTQYF. The CDR3 bases are TGTGCTAGCAGCGTCGGGGTCAGGGGGGACACAGATACGCAGTATTTT. The chain uses TRBV7-7 and TRBJ2-3, with D tentatively TRBD1 (7 bases). CDR1 SSHAT and CDR2 FNYEAQ come from the germline V gene (reference sequence). This CDR3 region has 16 residues.

This chain links TRBV7-9 with TRBJ1-5; maybe TRBD1 (5 bases). This CDR3 has 13 amino acids. Between the trimmed V and J ends, which lost 7 bases and 9 bases, there was a span of 16 bases. Germline CDR1 and CDR2: SEHNR and FQNEAQ (reference sequence). Here the CDR3 reads CASNQGGVGPQHF. For the CDR3, the DNA is TGTGCCAGCAACCAGGGAGGCGTGGGGCCCCAGCATTTT.

The CDR3 DNA follows: TGTGCCAGTAGTCCAAGGGGTGAAAAACTGTTTTTT. It encodes CASSPRGEKLFF. The chain links TRBV19 to TRBJ1-4; D is perhaps TRBD1 (5 bases). CDR3 length: 12 amino acids. Trimming took off 5 bases at V and 7 bases at J, with 8 bases between the two ends. CDR1 is LNHDA, CDR2 SQIVND, per germline (reference sequence).

The chain has TRBV19 and TRBJ1-1, with 7 nucleotides matching TRBD1. CDR1 is LNHDA and CDR2 is SQIVND in the germline V gene (reference sequence). V was clipped by 5 bases and J by 4 bases; unmatched bases: 13. The CDR3 runs 16 residues. The CDR3 sequence is CASSLQGPRLSTEAFF. The DNA of the CDR3 is TGTGCCAGTAGTTTACAGGGGCCCAGGCTTTCCACTGAAGCTTTCTTT.

The V call is TRBV27, the J call TRBJ1-4; tentative D call: TRBD1 (5 bases). The CDR3 has 14 residues. V dropped 1 base and J dropped 7 bases, with 10 bases sitting between them. Germline lookup yields CDR1 MNHEY and CDR2 SMNVEV (reference sequence). CDR3 amino acids: CASSLLGGREKLFF. The CDR3 nucleotides read TGTGCCAGCAGTTTATTGGGGGGTCGTGAAAAACTGTTTTTT.

V and J are TRBV7-8 and TRBJ2-3; TRBD2 aligns across 7 bases. CDR1 is SGHVS, CDR2 FQNEAQ, per germline. The CDR3 consists of 18 residues. The V gene end was trimmed by 6 bases and the J gene end by 5 bases; junction bases not matched to a gene: 20. The CDR3 is CASRAFYLPRDYGDTQYF. CDR3 in DNA: TGTGCCAGCAGAGCCTTTTACCTCCCCCGGGACTATGGAGATACGCAGTATTTT.

V is TRBV7-9 and J is TRBJ2-1; D is unclear. The ends were cut back, 6 bases at V and 0 bases at J, with 9 bases in the middle. Per the germline V gene, CDR1 is SEHNR and CDR2 is FQNEAQ (reference sequence). CDR3 size: 14 residues. CDR3 coding DNA: TGTGCCAGCAGTTTCGCAGGCTCCTACAATGAGCAGTTCTTC. This gives the protein CASSFAGSYNEQFF.